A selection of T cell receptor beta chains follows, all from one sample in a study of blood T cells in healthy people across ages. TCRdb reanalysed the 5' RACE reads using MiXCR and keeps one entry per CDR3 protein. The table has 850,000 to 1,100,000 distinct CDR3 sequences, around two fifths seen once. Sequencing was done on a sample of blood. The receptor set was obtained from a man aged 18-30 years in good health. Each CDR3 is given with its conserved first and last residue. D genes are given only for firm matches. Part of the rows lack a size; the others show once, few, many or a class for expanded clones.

TGTGCCAGCAGCTTAAGTCGAGAAGGCGCCCTAGCCAAAAACATTCAGTACTTC,CASSLSREGALAKNIQYF,TRBJ2-4,NA,NA,TRBV11-1
TGTGCCAGCAGACGCACAGCCTCGACTAATGAAAAACTGTTTTTT,CASRRTASTNEKLFF,TRBJ1-4,NA,few,TRBV6-6
TGCAGTGCTAGAGAATATAGGGTCTTGAACGAGCAGTACTTC,CSAREYRVLNEQYF,TRBJ2-7,NA,NA,TRBV20-1
TGTGCCAGCAGTCGGGGACCTTCGGACCAAGAGACCCAGTACTTC,CASSRGPSDQETQYF,TRBJ2-5,NA,NA,TRBV2
TGCGCCAGCAGCTTAGGGCGGAACACCCAGCTCCTCCACGAGCAGTACTTC,CASSLGRNTQLLHEQYF,TRBJ2-7,NA,NA,TRBV5-1
TGCGCCAGCAGCCAAGGTCAGGGAGATACGCAGTATTTT,CASSQGQGDTQYF,TRBJ2-3,NA,many,TRBV4-1
TGCAGTGCTAGAGAAATCGGCAGATCCGAGCAGTACTTC,CSAREIGRSEQYF,TRBJ2-7,NA,few,TRBV20-1
TGTGCCAGCAGCTTAACCGACGGGACCTCTTCGGGCTACACCTTC,CASSLTDGTSSGYTF,TRBJ1-2,NA,few,TRBV7-3
TGTGCCAGCAGCGTTACAGGAGCACAAGATAATTCACCCCTCCACTTT,CASSVTGAQDNSPLHF,TRBJ1-6,NA,NA,TRBV9
TGCGCCAGCAGCTTGGAGCCCGGGGAGCTGTTTTTT,CASSLEPGELFF,TRBJ2-2,NA,few,TRBV5-1
TGTGCCAGCAGCCAACAAACCAATCAGCCCCAGCATTTT,CASSQQTNQPQHF,TRBJ1-5,NA,NA,TRBV7-9
TGTGCCAGCAGTTACCCTTCTTGGGGCGGCAACTATGGCTACACCTTC,CASSYPSWGGNYGYTF,TRBJ1-2,NA,few,TRBV6-2/TRBV6-3
TGTGCCGGCAGCTCCAGGGGGCCATCCTACAATGAGCAGTTCTTC,CAGSSRGPSYNEQFF,TRBJ2-1,TRBD1,NA,TRBV3-1
TGTGCCAGCAGTTACTCGACAGACCCGGGGCAGACCCAGTACTTC,CASSYSTDPGQTQYF,TRBJ2-5,NA,few,TRBV6-6
TGCAGTGCCAACGGGGGGTGGACAGATACGCAGTATTTT,CSANGGWTDTQYF,TRBJ2-3,TRBD2,few,TRBV20-1
TGCGCCAGCAGCTGGACGACAGGGTCCTCCTACGAGCAGTACTTC,CASSWTTGSSYEQYF,TRBJ2-7,TRBD1,NA,TRBV5-1
TGCGCCAGCAGCTTGACGGGGTCCCTTGGGGCTAACAATGAGCAGTTCTTC,CASSLTGSLGANNEQFF,TRBJ2-1,NA,many,TRBV5-1
TGCGCCAGCAGCCCAGGGACAAGCGAGCAGTACTTC,CASSPGTSEQYF,TRBJ2-7,NA,few,TRBV5-1
TGTGTCAGCAGGAGGACTAGCGGGGGGATTTCCTACAATGAGCAGTTCTTC,CVSRRTSGGISYNEQFF,TRBJ2-1,TRBD2,NA,TRBV6-6
TGCAGTGCTAGGGGACAGGGCAAAGAACACTACGAGCAGTACTTC,CSARGQGKEHYEQYF,TRBJ2-7,TRBD1,few,TRBV20-1
TGCGCCAGCCGCGGGACACTAGTAGACACTGAAGCTTTCTTT,CASRGTLVDTEAFF,TRBJ1-1,NA,NA,TRBV5-1
TGTGCCAGCAGCGAAGGTGTGGATACGCAGTATTTT,CASSEGVDTQYF,TRBJ2-3,NA,few,TRBV9